Below, 31 T cell receptor beta chains from the same sample are listed, as sequenced in a study of blood T cell repertoires in COVID-19. Assay used: immunoSEQ multiplex PCR; TCRdb lists only in-frame clones, some missing. The table records around 200,000 clones, roughly 81% of them present only once. Sequencing was carried out using peripheral blood. The source of these receptors is a woman older than 75 with acute or convalescent COVID-19.

This sequence joins TRBV19 and TRBJ2-7; TRBD1 aligns across 8 bases. CDR1 and CDR2 from the germline V gene are LNHDA and SQIVND (reference sequence). The CDR3 has 14 amino acids. Losses at the gene ends were 4 bases for V and 0 bases for J; bases not matched to a gene: 2. The CDR3 region has the DNA TGTGCCAGTAGTACAGGGGGCGGCTCCTACGAGCAGTACTTC. Protein sequence: CASSTGGGSYEQYF.

The gene calls are TRBV30 and TRBJ2-5; a possible D gene is TRBD2 (5 bases). This CDR3 is built from 20 residues. Germline V gives CDR1 GTSNPN, CDR2 SVGIG (reference sequence). V was cut by 3 bases and J by 4 bases, with 33 bases left in between. Here the CDR3 reads CAWRARRSGLHSRWPETQYF. The CDR3 nucleotides are TGTGCCTGGAGAGCTAGGAGGAGTGGCCTACATAGTCGGTGGCCAGAGACCCAGTACTTC. The complete variable domain, with remaining parts taken from reference TRBV30 and TRBJ2-5, reads SQTIHQWPATLVQPVGSPLSLECTVEGTSNPNLYWYRQAAGRGLQLLFYSVGIGQISSEVPQNLSASRPQDRQFILSSKKLLLSDSGFYLCAWRARRSGLHSRWPETQYFGPGTRLLVL.

The V and J genes are TRBV4-3 and TRBJ1-3; D gene uncertain. The V end lost 0 bases, the J end lost 5 bases, and 2 bases lay between the germline ends. The CDR3 has 12 amino acids. Germline V CDR1 and CDR2: LGHNA, YSLEER. The CDR3 bases are TGCGCCAGCAGCCAAGACAGAAACACCATATATTTT. It yields the protein CASSQDRNTIYF.

This clone was observed a single time. The chain has TRBV29-1 and TRBJ2-7; 8 bases line up with TRBD2. Germline V gene sequence: CDR1 SQVTM, CDR2 ANQGSEA. There are 13 residues in the CDR3. The J segment lost 0 bases and the V segment lost 7 bases, leaving 5 bases of the junction unmatched. The CDR3 nucleotides read TGCAGCGCTAGCGGGCCCAGCTCCTACGAGCAGTACTTC. Translation gives CSASGPSSYEQYF.

The chain employs TRBV7-3 and TRBJ2-3; 11 nucleotides match TRBD2. The CDR3 contains 13 residues. After removal of 9 bases from V and 9 bases from J, the junction contained 8 bases not matched to a gene. Per the germline V gene, CDR1 is SGHTA and CDR2 is FQGTGA. The CDR3: CASGLAGGGTQYF. DNA for the CDR3: TGTGCCAGTGGGTTAGCGGGAGGGGGCACGCAGTATTTT.

The rearrangement joins TRBV28 to TRBJ1-2; TRBD1 agrees at 7 bases. The CDR3 contains 15 residues. V dropped 4 bases and J dropped 6; count of bases not matched to a gene: 11. Germline CDR1 and CDR2: MDHEN and SYDVKM. The CDR3 loop is CASSSQGTPHNGYTF. In DNA, the CDR3 is TGTGCCAGCAGTTCACAGGGGACCCCCCATAATGGCTACACCTTC.

This clone came up once. This chain links TRBV6-5 with TRBJ2-7; 7 bases line up with TRBD2. This CDR3 spans 15 amino acids. The V gene's germline CDR1 is MNHEY and CDR2 SVGAGI. With 5 bases clipped from V and 1 base from J, the junction kept 8 bases outside the gene matches. The CDR3 coding sequence is TGTGCCAGCAGTCGGGTGGGGGGACTATCCTACGAGCAGTACTTC. Translated: CASSRVGGLSYEQYF.

This sequence joins TRBV28 and TRBJ2-3, with a tentative D call TRBD1 (5 bases). Germline V gene data show CDR1 as MDHEN and CDR2 as SYDVKM. This CDR3 has 13 amino acids. Trimming took 5 bases from V and 0 from J, leaving 6 bases between them. CDR3 sequence reads: CASSPGSTDTQYF. DNA of the CDR3: TGTGCCAGCAGTCCAGGGAGCACAGATACGCAGTATTTT. The full variable domain, completed using reference TRBV28 and TRBJ2-3, is DVKVTQSSRYLVKRTGEKVFLECVQDMDHENMFWYRQDPGLGLRLIYFSYDVKMKEKGDIPEGYSVSREKKERFSLILESASTNQTSMYLCASSPGSTDTQYFGPGTRLTVL.

The chain recombines TRBV7-2 with TRBJ1-2, with D perhaps matching TRBD1 (5 bases). CDR1 is SGHTA, CDR2 FQGNSA, per germline. V was shortened by 3 bases and J by 0 bases, with 14 bases between the two germline ends. The CDR3 consists of 16 residues. This CDR3 is CASSFWGEPANYGYTF. CDR3 bases: TGTGCCAGCAGCTTCTGGGGGGAGCCAGCTAACTATGGCTACACCTTC.

The chain couples TRBV4-3 to TRBJ1-6; D call uncertain. The ends were cut back, 0 bases at V and 7 bases at J, with 13 bases in the middle. CDR3 length: 16 residues. Germline V gene sequence: CDR1 LGHNA, CDR2 YSLEER. This chain's CDR3 is CASSQDLWAGNSPLHF. The CDR3 DNA reads as TGCGCCAGCAGCCAAGATTTATGGGCGGGGAATTCACCCCTCCACTTT.

The V and J genes are TRBV27 and TRBJ2-2, with D hard to call. Looked up from germline, CDR1 is MNHEY and CDR2 is SMNVEV (reference sequence). Trimming removed 0 bases from V and 5 bases from J, with 7 bases in between. This CDR3 contains 14 residues. The CDR3 nucleotides are TGTGCCAGCAGTTTATCGATCGGGACCGGGGAGCTGTTTTTT. Protein: CASSLSIGTGELFF.

The chain employs TRBV19 and TRBJ1-1; perhaps TRBD1 as D (5 bases). Deletions cut 7 bases from V and 5 bases from J, with 17 bases between. The CDR3 has 14 amino acids. Germline CDR1 and CDR2: LNHDA and SQIVND (reference sequence). CDR3 sequence (DNA): TGTGCCAGTATAGGCGGACGATCAGGGACTGAAGCTTTCTTT. This gives the protein CASIGGRSGTEAFF.

The table lists this clone with a count of one. The chain has TRBV30 and TRBJ2-5; TRBD2 agrees at 8 bases. The CDR3 covers 13 residues. With V trimmed by 7 bases and J by 1 base, 5 bases remained unmatched. Germline assignment: CDR1 GTSNPN and CDR2 SVGIG (reference sequence). The CDR3 region is CASSGSSQETQYF. Written as DNA, the CDR3 is TGTGCCTCGAGCGGGAGCTCCCAAGAGACCCAGTACTTC.

V gene TRBV9 combines with J gene TRBJ2-3, with D maybe TRBD2 (5 bases). V was trimmed by 0 bases and J by 6 bases, leaving 14 bases between them. In germline, CDR1 is SGDLS, CDR2 YYNGEE. The CDR3 is 15 amino acids. The CDR3 DNA follows: TGTGCCAGCAGCGTAGAAGATTTCGGCGGGGATACGCAGTATTTT. Encoded protein: CASSVEDFGGDTQYF.

This chain uses TRBV7-3 with TRBJ1-1; a possible D gene is TRBD1 (6 bases). CDR3 length equals 13 residues. V was pared by 1 base and J by 7 bases, with 10 bases between. Per the germline V gene, CDR1 is SGHTA and CDR2 is FQGTGA. The CDR3 sequence: CASSLRGTSEAFF. The CDR3 nucleotides read TGTGCCAGCAGCTTAAGGGGGACAAGTGAAGCTTTCTTT.

Concerning this clone: Within the sample, other DNA sequences also encode this same CDR3. The chain couples TRBV7-8 to TRBJ1-2; D is uncertain. This CDR3 comprises 13 residues. The germline V gene encodes CDR1 SGHVS and CDR2 FQNEAQ. V was pared by 3 bases and J by 4 bases, with 9 bases between. In DNA, the CDR3 is TGTGCCAGCAGCTTTCAAACAGCCTATGGCTACACCTTC. Protein: CASSFQTAYGYTF.

V is TRBV6-6 and J is TRBJ2-7, with D possibly matching TRBD1 (6 bases). Germline V gene lookup returns CDR1 MNHNY and CDR2 SVGAGI (reference sequence). Trimming cost V 7 bases and J 9 bases, with 19 bases left between them. The CDR3 extends over 13 amino acids. The DNA of the CDR3 is TGTGCCAGCAATGAACCGACAGGATCGGTGCAGTACTTC. Protein: CASNEPTGSVQYF.

This clone was found a few times. The chain employs TRBV29-1 and TRBJ2-1, with D perhaps matching TRBD2 (7 bases). Trimming shortened V by 0 bases and J by 7 bases, and 22 bases separated the two germline ends. The CDR3 sequence is 17 residues long. Looked up from germline, CDR1 is SQVTM and CDR2 is ANQGSEA. The CDR3 nucleotides are TGCAGCGTTGAAGAACCGGGGGGCCGGACGGATACAAATGAGCAGTTCTTC. As protein: CSVEEPGGRTDTNEQFF.

The genes are TRBV25-1 and TRBJ2-1, with 11 bases fitting TRBD1. J gave up 10 bases and V 8 bases, and 19 bases lay outside the gene matches. The CDR3 extends over 17 amino acids. The germline V gene encodes CDR1 MGHDK and CDR2 SYGVNS. CDR3 DNA sequence: TGTGCCAGCGAAGCACCGGCGGGACAGGGGGGCCTCCGAGAGCAGTTCTTC. Its protein product is CASEAPAGQGGLREQFF.

The chain carries TRBV2 and TRBJ2-1, with 7 nucleotides matching TRBD2. The CDR3 runs to 16 residues. V gave up 5 bases and J gave up 4 bases; unmatched junction bases: 11. Germline CDR1 SNHLY, CDR2 FYNNEI. CDR3 protein: CASSPAWGEGYNEQFF. The CDR3 DNA is TGTGCCAGCAGTCCTGCTTGGGGGGAGGGATACAATGAGCAGTTCTTC.

The V call is TRBV12-3 or TRBV12-4, the J call TRBJ2-5, with a possible D match to TRBD2 (6 bases). Trimming stripped 3 bases from V and 4 bases from J, with 9 bases between. There are 13 residues in the CDR3. CDR3 in DNA: TGTGCCAGCAGTTTGTCGGGAGCAGAGACCCAGTACTTC. It is translated as CASSLSGAETQYF.

The chain combines TRBV18 with TRBJ1-4; no firm D call. The V end lost 5 bases, the J end lost 8 bases, and 12 bases lay between the germline ends. CDR1 and CDR2 from the germline V gene are KGHSH and LQKENI. The CDR3 totals 13 residues. The CDR3: CASSSDRGEKLFF. The CDR3 DNA reads TGTGCCAGCTCATCGGACCGAGGGGAAAAACTGTTTTTT.

The rearrangement joins TRBV30 to TRBJ2-7, with D possibly being TRBD2 (5 bases). The CDR3 spans 12 residues. V was trimmed by 2 bases and J by 12 bases, leaving 17 bases between them. Germline CDR1 is GTSNPN and CDR2 is SVGIG (reference sequence). CDR3 in DNA: TGTGCCTGGAGTCCCGCCGGGAAGTGGCCGTACTTC. This codes for CAWSPAGKWPYF.

This clone was detected once. The chain employs TRBV3-1 (or the pseudogene TRBV3-2) and TRBJ1-5; no clear D gene. V lost 4 bases to trimming and J lost 0 bases, with 10 bases between them. The CDR3 runs 15 residues. Germline V lookup: CDR1 LGHDT, CDR2 YNNKEL (reference sequence). The chain's CDR3 is CASSPGSYSNQPQHF. The CDR3 DNA is TGTGCCAGCAGCCCCGGGTCTTATAGCAATCAGCCCCAGCATTTT.

The rearrangement joins TRBV11-3 to TRBJ2-5, with D maybe TRBD2 (5 bases). CDR1 is SGHNT and CDR2 is YENEEA in the germline V gene. Between the trimmed V and J ends, which lost 8 bases and 10 bases, there was a span of 32 bases. This CDR3 is built from 17 residues. The CDR3 sequence: CASPTVRRGQFPCGQYF. The CDR3 nucleotides read TGTGCCAGCCCCACCGTACGGCGCGGGCAATTCCCGTGCGGCCAGTACTTC.

As concerns this clone: This same CDR3 is encoded by further DNA sequences in the sample. The chain carries TRBV12-3 or TRBV12-4 and TRBJ1-2; no clear D. The CDR3 loop spans 12 amino acids. With 2 bases removed from V and 5 bases from J, the gap between germline ends came to 6 bases. The CDR3 bases are TGTGCCAGCAGTTTAACGGGATATGGCTACACCTTC. Its translation is CASSLTGYGYTF.

CDR3 in amino acids: CASRAGQAGNTIYF. CDR3 DNA: TGTGCCAGCAGGGCTGGACAGGCTGGAAACACCATATATTTT. V gene TRBV6-5 combines with J gene TRBJ1-3; 7 positions agree with TRBD1. The CDR3 consists of 14 residues. With V trimmed by 6 bases and J by 2 bases, 4 bases remained unmatched. In germline, CDR1 is MNHEY, CDR2 SVGAGI.

This clone was picked up one time. The chain carries TRBV19 and TRBJ1-2; tentatively, D is TRBD1 (6 bases). CDR1 and CDR2 (germline): LNHDA, SQIVND (reference sequence). This CDR3 contains 14 residues. With 5 bases removed from V and 4 bases from J, the gap between germline ends came to 14 bases. The CDR3 DNA reads as TGTGCCAGTAGTCAGCGGGGGGCGAGCTATGGCTACACCTTC. Translated, it gives CASSQRGASYGYTF.

The chain couples TRBV7-2 to TRBJ2-2, with a tentative D call TRBD2 (7 bases). CDR3 size: 16 residues. The V end lost 6 bases, the J end lost 4 bases, and 18 bases lay between the germline ends. Germline lookup yields CDR1 SGHTA and CDR2 FQGNSA. As DNA, the CDR3 is TGTGCCAGCAGGTCTGGACTAGAGGGGGTCACCGGGGAGCTGTTTTTT. Protein sequence: CASRSGLEGVTGELFF.

This clone occurred once. V and J are TRBV27 and TRBJ1-1, with D possibly matching TRBD1 (6 bases). The CDR3 is made up of 13 amino acids. The V gene's germline CDR1 is MNHEY and CDR2 SMNVEV (reference sequence). The V gene lost 5 bases and the J gene lost 4 bases, with 11 bases spanning the gap. The CDR3 sequence: CASSPQGSTEAFF. The CDR3 DNA is TGTGCCAGCAGTCCCCAGGGGAGCACTGAAGCTTTCTTT.

The chain has TRBV24-1 and TRBJ2-2; 7 bases align to TRBD2. J was trimmed by 2 bases and V by 3 bases; bases with no gene match: 11. This CDR3 has 18 amino acids. Per the germline V gene, CDR1 is KGHDR and CDR2 is SFDVKD. CDR3 sequence: CATSDRAGGSQNTGELFF. In nucleotides, the CDR3 is TGTGCCACCAGTGATCGTGCGGGCGGGAGTCAAAACACCGGGGAGCTGTTTTTT.